This entry features one T cell receptor beta chain sequence. The antigen is not known. This entry is derived from a study of T cell responses to AZD1222 COVID-19 vaccine. Study-level points and caveats: Spike-specific TCR breadth and depth went up after people got two AZD1222 doses. Scientists sampled the repertoires only once the peak T cell response had passed. Donors were mostly white British, more females; clonal diversity possibly underestimated. Reports say nearly half of spike-specific TCRs go after unmutated variant regions.

Here immunoSEQ multiplex PCR was the method, and the copy in TCRdb shows in-frame clones only, minus some. The table includes under 200,000 clones, 90% to 95% detected once. Trimming removed 3 bases from V and 3 bases from J; junction bases left unmatched: 10. The germline V gene has CDR1 MDHEN and CDR2 SYDVKM. This CDR3 comprises 17 residues. This sample comprised peripheral blood, obtained on day 0 of AZD1222 vaccination. The chain has TRBV28 and TRBJ1-3, with 8 bases aligning to TRBD1. The TCR sequence derives from an adult in good health. The CDR3 reads CASSFWTGRSGGNTIYF. DNA for the CDR3: TGTGCCAGCAGTTTCTGGACAGGGAGGTCGGGTGGAAACACCATATATTTT.